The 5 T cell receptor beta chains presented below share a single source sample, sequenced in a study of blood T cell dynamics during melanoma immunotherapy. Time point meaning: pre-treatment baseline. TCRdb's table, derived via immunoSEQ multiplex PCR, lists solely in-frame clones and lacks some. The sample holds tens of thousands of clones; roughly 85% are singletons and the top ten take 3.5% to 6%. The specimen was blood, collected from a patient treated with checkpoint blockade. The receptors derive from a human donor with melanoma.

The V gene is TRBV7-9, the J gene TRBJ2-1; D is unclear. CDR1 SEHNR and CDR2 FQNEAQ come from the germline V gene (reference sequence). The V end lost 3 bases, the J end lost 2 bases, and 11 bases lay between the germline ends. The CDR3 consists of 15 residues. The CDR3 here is CASSFQAATYNEQFF. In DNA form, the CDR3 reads TGTGCCAGCAGCTTTCAGGCAGCAACCTACAATGAGCAGTTCTTC.

CDR3 sequence (DNA): TGTGCCAGCAGTGAAGGGACAGGGAATTCACCCCTCCACTTT. Protein: CASSEGTGNSPLHF. This rearrangement joins TRBV2 to TRBJ1-6, with 8 bases that match TRBD1. The CDR3 totals 14 residues. The V segment lost 1 base and the J segment 7 bases; nucleotides outside the gene matches: 0. Germline V gives CDR1 SNHLY, CDR2 FYNNEI.

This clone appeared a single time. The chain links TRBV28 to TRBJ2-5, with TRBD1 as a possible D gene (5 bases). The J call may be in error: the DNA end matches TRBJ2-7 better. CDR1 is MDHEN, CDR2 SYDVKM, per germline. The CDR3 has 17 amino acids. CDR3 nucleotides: TGTGCCAGCAGTTTGCAGCTTCTGACAGTGAGCTCCTACGAGCAGTACTTC. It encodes CASSLQLLTVSSYEQYF.

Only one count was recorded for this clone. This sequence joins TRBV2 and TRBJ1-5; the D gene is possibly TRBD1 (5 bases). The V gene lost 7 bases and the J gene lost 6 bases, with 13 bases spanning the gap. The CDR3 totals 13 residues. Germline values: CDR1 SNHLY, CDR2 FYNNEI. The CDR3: CASILGGGQPQHF. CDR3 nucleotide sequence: TGTGCCAGCATTCTGGGGGGGGGTCAGCCCCAGCATTTT.

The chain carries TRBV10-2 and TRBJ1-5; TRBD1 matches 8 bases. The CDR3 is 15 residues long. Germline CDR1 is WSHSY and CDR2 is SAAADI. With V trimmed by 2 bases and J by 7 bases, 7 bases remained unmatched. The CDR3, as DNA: TGCGCCAGCAGTGAGGGTGACAGGGGAAACCAGCCCCAGCATTTT. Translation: CASSEGDRGNQPQHF.